Below, one T cell receptor (beta chain) is given with its context. V was cut by 1 base and J by 0 bases, with 19 bases left in between. The CDR3 covers 18 residues. CDR1 is LNHNV, CDR2 YYDKDF, per germline (reference sequence). The entry originates in a study of blood T cell repertoires in COVID-19. The protocol was immunoSEQ multiplex PCR, while the TCRdb copy is restricted to in-frame clones and leaves out a portion. The sample lists over 120,000 clones, 80% to 90% occurring once. The chain employs TRBV15 and TRBJ2-7; D is perhaps TRBD2 (7 bases). The sequence was obtained from a man aged 55 to 70 who had recovered from COVID-19. Sequencing used PBMCs or T cells enriched from blood (not recorded which). This CDR3 is CATSRGPRGGRSSYEQYF. The DNA for the CDR3 is TGTGCCACCAGCAGAGGTCCCAGGGGAGGGAGGAGCTCCTACGAGCAGTACTTC. The whole variable domain, filled in from reference TRBV15 and TRBJ2-7, reads DAMVIQNPRYQVTQFGKPVTLSCSQTLNHNVMYWYQQKSSQAPKLLFHYYDKDFNNEADTPDNFQSRRPNTSFCFLDIRSPGLGDTAMYLCATSRGPRGGRSSYEQYFGPGTRLTVT.